The subject of this entry is one T cell receptor (beta chain). This clonotype was seen only a few times. Its antigen is currently not known. Base qualities are missing; no much larger clone stands one base away. The sample belongs to a study of T cells in Graves' hyperthyroidism and ophthalmopathy (dated by TCRdb to between 2018 and 2021). Broadly, across the study: Peripheral blood was sampled at the time of initial diagnosis, prior to any treatment. TCR V-J signatures able to tell the groups apart were searched for in a discovery cohort of about a hundred patients, of whom 43 had Graves' ophthalmopathy and roughly 57 had stable Graves' hyperthyroidism. Following sampling, methimazole starting at 30 mg daily was given to hyperthyroidism patients, and high-dose intravenous methylprednisolone was given to ophthalmopathy patients. The paper reports TCR Vbeta CDR3 sequencing of over 120 peripheral blood samples: around 45 ophthalmopathy, roughly 80 hyperthyroidism and some 17 progressor patients. In more than 5 Graves' hyperthyroidism patients, the study also compared T-cell repertoires from thyroid tissue with T-cell repertoires from blood. The 100 or so discovery patients were divided at random into training and test sets in a 7:3 ratio. Whether ophthalmopathy could be predicted prospectively was tested in an independent validation cohort made up of roughly 19 hyperthyroidism patients plus 17 patients who later progressed to ophthalmopathy. The paper as a whole reports these results and caveats: During validation, the model predicted progression to ophthalmopathy a median of about 6.3 months ahead of onset, with roughly 65% sensitivity and around 73% specificity. A model built on a 13 V-J signature distinguished ophthalmopathy from stable hyperthyroidism, reaching about 88% sensitivity and about 81% specificity in cross-validation and 80%/75% in testing. Most expanded thyroid clonotypes (frequency above 0.001) were also detected in blood, a finding suggesting that blood repertoires may reflect thyroid immune responses. Sample size was not statistically predetermined, and blinding of investigators to group allocation was not performed.

TCR beta CDR3 regions were amplified from RNA transcripts. A first-round RT-PCR of the TCR CDR3 used the HTBI primer set with the Qiagen OneStep RT-PCR kit. Libraries were constructed in a second round of multiplex PCR, after which size selection and purification were performed. Paired-end sequencing of the libraries was performed with 100 bp reads on an Illumina HiSeq2000. The authors' pipeline ran thus. SOAPnuke was used to process the raw data, throwing out any read that contained adapters or uncalled bases, had a mean Phred below 15, or lacked an exact constant-primer or identifier match. High-quality paired reads were merged with COPE v1.2.5, and unique nucleotide sequences were defined as clonotypes. Clonotypes were aligned to IMGT TRBV, TRBD and TRBJ reference segments using MiTCR v1.1. Analysis was restricted to V-J combinations with a frequency above 0.0001, which covered 98% to 99.2% of repertoires. The TCS score was defined as F50 (clonal expansion) divided by E x V (chaos), with BLOSUM62-based TCRdist calculated between CDR3 peptides within each V-J. Welch's t-statistics and random forest reduced 450 to 600 V-J features to 10 to 15, which were used in a naive Bayes classifier (R e1071). TCRdb took the public reads, trimmed them with fastp at Q25, ran MiXCR for clone calling and kept in-frame beta chains. Each entry merges the rows of one CDR3 protein and shows their most common DNA and genes. V and J calls and clone size were set by TCRdb, not the authors. Within this sample are about 690,000 distinct CDR3 sequences, with approximately 15% of them counted one time only. Around 15% of the sample is taken by the ten largest.

Per the germline V gene, WSHSY is the CDR1 and SAAADI is the CDR2. The CDR3, cysteine through phenylalanine, is 14 amino acids long. The entry retains the CDR3 DNA only, 42 bases that are in frame from base 1. V loses 7 bases of germline sequence and J loses 2 bases, and the interval between the two ends is 12 bases. Stable Graves' hyperthyroidism was defined as no progression to ophthalmopathy during 18 months of follow-up. Hyperthyroidism patients were aged 18 to 65 years and newly diagnosed, with disease duration of less than 2 months. Exclusion was applied to patients with uncontrolled infections, other autoimmune diseases, pregnancy or lactation. Diagnoses were established on the basis of clinical symptoms, serum thyroxine and TRAb, thyroid ultrasound, and orbital computed tomography. PBMCs were isolated from 10 ml of fresh peripheral blood by Ficoll-Paque density gradient centrifugation. Total RNA was extracted with Trizol reagent, and quality was checked on an Agilent 2100 Bioanalyzer.

The sample consisted of blood. Recombination joined TRBV10-2 with TRBJ2-1; the D gene remains uncertain. The TCR originated in a man in his forties or fifties with Graves' hyperthyroidism. The DNA sequence is given as TGCGCCAGCAATTCAGCCCTTACCTACAATGAGCAGTTCTTC. Its protein product is CASNSALTYNEQFF.